This T cell receptor beta chain appears in the sequencing data of a study of shared clonotypes between healthy human individuals. The length of the CDR3 is 19 residues. V lost 7 bases and J 8 bases, leaving 32 bases between the germline ends. Germline lookup yields CDR1 SSHAT and CDR2 FNYEAQ (reference sequence). Terminally differentiated effector memory CD45RA+ cells were excluded by CCR7 positive selection of CD45RO-negative cells. Genomic DNA from each subset was divided evenly over several immunoSEQ plates. Profiled with immunoSEQ multiplex PCR; TCRdb holds only in-frame clones, not every one. The repertoire holds 700,000 to 950,000 clones, with 90% to 98% as singletons.

V usage is TRBV7-7 and J usage is TRBJ2-2; D unclear. The sequenced material came from naive CD8+ T cells sorted from blood. The sequence was obtained from a man aged 25-40 years in good health. In nucleotides, the CDR3 is TGTGCCAGCACCGATGGGTTTGCCAGGACGAACCAATACTCTGGGGAGCTGTTTTTT. Protein sequence: CASTDGFARTNQYSGELFF. The complete variable domain, with remaining parts taken from reference TRBV7-7 and TRBJ2-2, reads GAGVSQSPRYKVTKRGQDVTLRCDPISSHATLYWYQQALGQGPEFLTYFNYEAQPDKSGLPSDRFSAERPEGSISTLTIQRTEQRDSAMYRCASTDGFARTNQYSGELFFGEGSRLTVL.